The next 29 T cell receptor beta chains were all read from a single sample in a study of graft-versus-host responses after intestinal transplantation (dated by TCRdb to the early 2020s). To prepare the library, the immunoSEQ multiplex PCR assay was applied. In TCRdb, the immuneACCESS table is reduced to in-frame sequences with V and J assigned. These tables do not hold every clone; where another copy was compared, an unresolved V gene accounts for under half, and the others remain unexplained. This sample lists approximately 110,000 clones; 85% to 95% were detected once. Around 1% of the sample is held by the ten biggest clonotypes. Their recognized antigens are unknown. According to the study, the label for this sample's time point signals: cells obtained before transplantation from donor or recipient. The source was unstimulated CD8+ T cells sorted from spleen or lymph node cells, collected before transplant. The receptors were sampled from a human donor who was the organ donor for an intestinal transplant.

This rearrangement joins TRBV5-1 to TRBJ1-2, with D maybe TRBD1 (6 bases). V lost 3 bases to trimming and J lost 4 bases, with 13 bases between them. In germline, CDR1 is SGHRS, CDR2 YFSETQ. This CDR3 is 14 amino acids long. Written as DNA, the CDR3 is TGCGCCAGCAGCTGGGCAGGGGAGAGCTATGGCTACACCTTC. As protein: CASSWAGESYGYTF.

The CDR3 coding sequence is TGTGCCAGCAGCCCCAGCGGGGCGAGCACAGATACGCAGTATTTT. Translated: CASSPSGASTDTQYF. The V gene is TRBV9, the J gene TRBJ2-3; TRBD2 matches at 7 bases. V shed 4 bases, J shed 0 bases, and the junction held 5 bases outside the gene matches. Germline CDR1 reads SGDLS; CDR2 reads YYNGEE. The CDR3 sequence is 15 residues long.

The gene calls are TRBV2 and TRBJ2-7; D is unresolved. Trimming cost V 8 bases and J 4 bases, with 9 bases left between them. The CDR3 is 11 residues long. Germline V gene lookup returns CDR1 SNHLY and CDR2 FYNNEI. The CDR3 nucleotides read TGTGCCAGCTACAACGGTTACGAGCAGTACTTC. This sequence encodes CASYNGYEQYF. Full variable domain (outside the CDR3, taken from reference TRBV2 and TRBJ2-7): EPEVTQTPSHQVTQMGQEVILRCVPISNHLYFYWYRQILGQKVEFLVSFYNNEISEKSEIFDDQFSVERPDGSNFTLKIRSTKLEDSAMYFCASYNGYEQYFGPGTRLTVT.

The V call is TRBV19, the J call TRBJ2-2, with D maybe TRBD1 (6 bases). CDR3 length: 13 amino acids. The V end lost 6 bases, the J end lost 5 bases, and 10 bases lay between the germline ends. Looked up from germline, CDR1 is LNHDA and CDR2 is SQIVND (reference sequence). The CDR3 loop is CASSGQRTGELFF. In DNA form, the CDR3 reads TGTGCCAGTAGCGGACAGAGAACCGGGGAGCTGTTTTTT.

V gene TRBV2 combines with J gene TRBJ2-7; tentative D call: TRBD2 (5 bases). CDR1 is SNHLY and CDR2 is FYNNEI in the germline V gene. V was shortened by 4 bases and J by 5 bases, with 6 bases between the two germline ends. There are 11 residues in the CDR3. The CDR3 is CASSGENEQYF. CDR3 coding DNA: TGTGCCAGCAGTGGGGAGAACGAGCAGTACTTC. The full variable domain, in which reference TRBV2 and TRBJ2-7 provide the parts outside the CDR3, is EPEVTQTPSHQVTQMGQEVILRCVPISNHLYFYWYRQILGQKVEFLVSFYNNEISEKSEIFDDQFSVERPDGSNFTLKIRSTKLEDSAMYFCASSGENEQYFGPGTRLTVT.

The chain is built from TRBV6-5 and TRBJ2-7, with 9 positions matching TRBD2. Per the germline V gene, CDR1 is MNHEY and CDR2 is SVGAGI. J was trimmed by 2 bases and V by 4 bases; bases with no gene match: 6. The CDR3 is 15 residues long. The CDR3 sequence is CASSSLTSGPYEQYF. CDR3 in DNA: TGTGCCAGCAGTTCTTTGACTAGCGGACCCTACGAGCAGTACTTC.

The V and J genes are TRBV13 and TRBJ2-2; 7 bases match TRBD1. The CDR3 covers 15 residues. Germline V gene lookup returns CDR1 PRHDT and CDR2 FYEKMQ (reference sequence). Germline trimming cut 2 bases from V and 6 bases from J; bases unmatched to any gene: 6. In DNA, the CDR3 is TGTGCCAGCAGCTTAAGAGACAGGGACGCCGGGGAGCTGTTTTTT. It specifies CASSLRDRDAGELFF. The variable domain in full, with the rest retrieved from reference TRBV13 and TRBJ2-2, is AAGVIQSPRHLIKEKRETATLKCYPIPRHDTVYWYQQGPGQDPQFLISFYEKMQSDKGSIPDRFSAQQFSDYHSELNMSSLELGDSALYFCASSLRDRDAGELFFGEGSRLTVL.

Written as DNA, the CDR3 is TGTGCCAGCAGTTTACCGGGACAGGGGGTTAAGAATCAGCCCCAGCATTTT. Protein product: CASSLPGQGVKNQPQHF. The chain links TRBV27 to TRBJ1-5, with TRBD1 matching 11 bases. V dropped 2 bases and J dropped 4; count of bases not matched to a gene: 7. CDR1 MNHEY and CDR2 SMNVEV come from the germline V gene (reference sequence). This CDR3 comprises 17 residues.

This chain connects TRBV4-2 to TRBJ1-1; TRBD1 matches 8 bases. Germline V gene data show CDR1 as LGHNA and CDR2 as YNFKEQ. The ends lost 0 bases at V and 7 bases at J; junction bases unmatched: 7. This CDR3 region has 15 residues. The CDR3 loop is CASSQDPGQEDEAFF. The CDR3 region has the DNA TGTGCCAGCAGCCAAGATCCGGGACAGGAGGATGAAGCTTTCTTT.

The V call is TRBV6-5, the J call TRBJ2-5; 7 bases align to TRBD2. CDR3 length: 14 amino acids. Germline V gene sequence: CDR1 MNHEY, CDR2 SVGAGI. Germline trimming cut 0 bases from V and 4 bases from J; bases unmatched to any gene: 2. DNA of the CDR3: TGTGCCAGCAGTTACTCCCTAGCGGTAGAGACCCAGTACTTC. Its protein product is CASSYSLAVETQYF.

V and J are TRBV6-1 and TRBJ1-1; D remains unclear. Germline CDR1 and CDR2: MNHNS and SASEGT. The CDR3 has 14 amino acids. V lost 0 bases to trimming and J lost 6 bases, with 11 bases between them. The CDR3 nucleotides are TGTGCCAGCAGTGAAGCGAGGCAACGGTCTGAAGCTTTCTTT. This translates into CASSEARQRSEAFF.

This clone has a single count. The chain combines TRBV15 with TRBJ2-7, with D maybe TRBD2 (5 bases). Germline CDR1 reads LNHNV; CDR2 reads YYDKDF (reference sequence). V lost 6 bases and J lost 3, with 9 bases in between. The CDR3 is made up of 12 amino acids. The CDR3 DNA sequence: TGTGCCACCAGTACAGACTACTACGAGCAGTACTTC. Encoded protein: CATSTDYYEQYF.

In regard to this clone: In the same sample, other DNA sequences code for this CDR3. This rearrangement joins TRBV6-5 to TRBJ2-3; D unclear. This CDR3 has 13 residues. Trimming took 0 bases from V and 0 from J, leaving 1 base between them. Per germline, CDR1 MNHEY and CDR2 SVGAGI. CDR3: CASSYSSTDTQYF. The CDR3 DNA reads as TGTGCCAGCAGTTACTCTAGCACAGATACGCAGTATTTT.

CDR3 region: CASWAGYPAYEQYF. The CDR3 bases are TGTGCCAGCTGGGCAGGCTACCCCGCCTACGAGCAGTACTTC. The V and J genes are TRBV2 and TRBJ2-7, with D hard to call. V lost 8 bases and J lost 2, with 16 bases in between. The CDR3 consists of 14 residues. The V gene's germline CDR1 is SNHLY and CDR2 FYNNEI. Filled out from reference TRBV2 and TRBJ2-7, the complete variable domain reads EPEVTQTPSHQVTQMGQEVILRCVPISNHLYFYWYRQILGQKVEFLVSFYNNEISEKSEIFDDQFSVERPDGSNFTLKIRSTKLEDSAMYFCASWAGYPAYEQYFGPGTRLTVT.

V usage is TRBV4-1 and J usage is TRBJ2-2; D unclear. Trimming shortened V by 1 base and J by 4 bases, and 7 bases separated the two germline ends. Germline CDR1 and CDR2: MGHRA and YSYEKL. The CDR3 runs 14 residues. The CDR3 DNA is TGCGCCAGCAGCCAAGGACCTATCACCGGGGAGCTGTTTTTT. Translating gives CASSQGPITGELFF.

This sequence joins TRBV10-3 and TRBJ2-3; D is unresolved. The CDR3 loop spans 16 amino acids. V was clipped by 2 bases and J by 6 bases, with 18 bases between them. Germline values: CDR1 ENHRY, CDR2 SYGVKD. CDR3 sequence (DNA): TGTGCCATCAGTGAGAAAGATAGAGACATCGGGGATACGCAGTATTTT. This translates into CAISEKDRDIGDTQYF.

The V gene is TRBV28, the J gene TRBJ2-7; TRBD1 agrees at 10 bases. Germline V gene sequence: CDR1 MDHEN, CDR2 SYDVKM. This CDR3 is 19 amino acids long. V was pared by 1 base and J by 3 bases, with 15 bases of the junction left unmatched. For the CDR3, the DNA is TGTGCCAGCAGTTTATCGTTGAGGGTCGGGACAGGGGCGGACTACGAGCAGTACTTC. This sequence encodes CASSLSLRVGTGADYEQYF.

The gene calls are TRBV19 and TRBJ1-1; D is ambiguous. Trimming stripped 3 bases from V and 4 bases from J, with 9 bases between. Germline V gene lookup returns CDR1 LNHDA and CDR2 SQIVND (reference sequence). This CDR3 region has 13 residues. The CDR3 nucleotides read TGTGCCAGTAGTATTATACCCTCCACTGAAGCTTTCTTT. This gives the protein CASSIIPSTEAFF.

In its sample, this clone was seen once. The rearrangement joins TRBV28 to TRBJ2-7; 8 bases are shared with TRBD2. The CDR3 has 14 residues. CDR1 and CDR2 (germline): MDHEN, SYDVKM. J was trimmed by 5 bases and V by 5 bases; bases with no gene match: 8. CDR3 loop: CASSTERESDEQYF. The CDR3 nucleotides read TGTGCCAGCAGTACAGAGCGGGAGTCCGACGAGCAGTACTTC.

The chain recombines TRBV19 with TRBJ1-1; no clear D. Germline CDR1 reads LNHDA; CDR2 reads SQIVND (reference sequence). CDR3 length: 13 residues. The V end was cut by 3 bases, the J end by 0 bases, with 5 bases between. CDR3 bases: TGTGCCAGTAGTATTTTCATGAACACTGAAGCTTTCTTT. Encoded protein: CASSIFMNTEAFF. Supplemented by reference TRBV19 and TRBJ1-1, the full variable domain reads DGGITQSPKYLFRKEGQNVTLSCEQNLNHDAMYWYRQDPGQGLRLIYYSQIVNDFQKGDIAEGYSVSREKKESFPLTVTSAQKNPTAFYLCASSIFMNTEAFFGQGTRLTVV.

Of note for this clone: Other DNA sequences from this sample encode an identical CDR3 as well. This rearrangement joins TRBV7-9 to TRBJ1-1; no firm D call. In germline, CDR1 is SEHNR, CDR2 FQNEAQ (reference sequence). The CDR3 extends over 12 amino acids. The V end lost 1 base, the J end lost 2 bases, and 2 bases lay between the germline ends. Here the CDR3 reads CASSLVNTEAFF. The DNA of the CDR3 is TGTGCCAGCAGCTTAGTAAACACTGAAGCTTTCTTT.

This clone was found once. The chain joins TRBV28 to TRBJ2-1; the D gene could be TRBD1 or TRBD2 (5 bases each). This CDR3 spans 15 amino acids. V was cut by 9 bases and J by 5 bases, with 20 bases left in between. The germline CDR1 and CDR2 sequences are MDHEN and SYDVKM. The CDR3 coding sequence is TGTGCCAGTCACTTATCGGGGCAACTCGACAATGAGCAGTTCTTC. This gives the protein CASHLSGQLDNEQFF.

The CDR3, as DNA: TGTGCCAGCAGTCCATCCGGGACAGAGGAAGAGACCCAGTACTTC. Translation gives CASSPSGTEEETQYF. The chain recombines TRBV11-3 with TRBJ2-5; 7 bases line up with TRBD1. Germline assignment: CDR1 SGHNT and CDR2 YENEEA. CDR3 size: 15 residues. Trimming took 6 bases from V and 3 from J; bases not matched to a gene: 10.

CDR3 sequence: CSVAGGADGYTF. The CDR3 DNA reads TGCAGCGTCGCAGGGGGCGCAGATGGCTACACCTTC. V usage is TRBV29-1 and J usage is TRBJ1-2; TRBD1 agrees at 8 bases. Germline trimming cut 6 bases from V and 6 bases from J; bases unmatched to any gene: 6. CDR1 and CDR2 from the germline V gene are SQVTM and ANQGSEA. The CDR3 is 12 residues long.

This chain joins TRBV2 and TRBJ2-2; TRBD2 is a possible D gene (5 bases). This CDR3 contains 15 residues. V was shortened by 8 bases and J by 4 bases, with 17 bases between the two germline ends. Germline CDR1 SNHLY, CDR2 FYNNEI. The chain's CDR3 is CASQGRVSRTGELFF. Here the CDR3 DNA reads TGTGCCAGCCAAGGGCGGGTTAGCCGCACCGGGGAGCTGTTTTTT.

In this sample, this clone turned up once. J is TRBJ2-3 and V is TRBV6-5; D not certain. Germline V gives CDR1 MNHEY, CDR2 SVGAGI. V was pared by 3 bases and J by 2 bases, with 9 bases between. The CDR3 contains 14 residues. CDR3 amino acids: CASSYTGPTDTQYF. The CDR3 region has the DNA TGTGCCAGCAGTTATACGGGCCCCACAGATACGCAGTATTTT.

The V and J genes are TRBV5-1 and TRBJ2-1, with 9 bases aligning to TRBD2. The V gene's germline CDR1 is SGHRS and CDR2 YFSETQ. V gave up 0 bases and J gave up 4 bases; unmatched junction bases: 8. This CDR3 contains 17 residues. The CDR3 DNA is TGCGCCAGCAGCTTGGTTTACGGGACTAGCCGGTACAATGAGCAGTTCTTC. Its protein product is CASSLVYGTSRYNEQFF.

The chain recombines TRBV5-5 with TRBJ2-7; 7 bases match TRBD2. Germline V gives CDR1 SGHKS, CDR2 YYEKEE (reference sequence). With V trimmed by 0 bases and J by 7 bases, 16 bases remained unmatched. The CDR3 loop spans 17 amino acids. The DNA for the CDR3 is TGTGCCAGCAGCTTGGGACTAGCCAATTGGGATATATGGGAGCAGTACTTC. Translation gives CASSLGLANWDIWEQYF.

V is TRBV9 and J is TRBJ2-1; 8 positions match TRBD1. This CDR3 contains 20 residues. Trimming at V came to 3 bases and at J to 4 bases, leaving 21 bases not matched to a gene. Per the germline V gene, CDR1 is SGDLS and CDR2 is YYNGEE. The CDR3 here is CASSGAERDRSGGRYNEQFF. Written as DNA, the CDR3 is TGTGCCAGCAGCGGGGCCGAAAGAGACCGGTCAGGGGGCCGTTACAATGAGCAGTTCTTC.